Listed below are T cell receptor beta chains from one sample, sequenced in a study of CD8+ T cells in alopecia areata. Produced via immunoSEQ multiplex PCR; TCRdb's table is partial and in-frame only. The table shows about 210,000 clones, with more than 30% occurring only once. Specimen: CD4+ T cells sorted from blood, collected at approximately week 30, from a patient treated with tofacitinib. The source of these receptors is a human donor with alopecia areata. CDR3s include the opening cysteine and the closing phenylalanine or tryptophan. A D gene is named only where the DNA matches it firmly. Where a row states a size, it is once, few, many or the class of an expanded clone; other rows omit it.

TGTGCCTGGAGTGTAGGGGCCCTACGGGAGCAGTACTTC CAWSVGALREQYF TRBV30 . TRBJ2-7 . 13
TGTGCCAGCAGCCTACAGGGTATAGCCAAAAACATTCAGTACTTC CASSLQGIAKNIQYF TRBV2 . TRBJ2-4 . 15
TGTGCCATCAGTGATTTGGTCAATCAGCCCCAGCATTTT CAISDLVNQPQHF TRBV10-3 . TRBJ1-5 . 13
TGTGCCAGCAGCCCGGACGCCGCCGGGAATGAAAAACTGTTTTTT CASSPDAAGNEKLFF TRBV6-6 . TRBJ1-4 . 15
TGCGCCAGCAGCAAGACAGAGAACTATGGCTACACCTTC CASSKTENYGYTF TRBV5-1 . TRBJ1-2 . 13
TGCGCCAGCAGCTTGCAGGACAGCTCCTACAATGAGCAGTTCTTC CASSLQDSSYNEQFF TRBV5-1 . TRBJ2-1 . 15
TGTGCCAGTGGGGCAGGCGGGCGAGGCTACACCTTC CASGAGGRGYTF TRBV19 . TRBJ1-2 few 12
TGTGCCAGCAGCATTACCGGGACTCGAGCAACAGATACGCAGTATTTT CASSITGTRATDTQYF TRBV7-2 . TRBJ2-3 few 16
TGCAGCGTTGGCGGAAGAGCTAATGAAAAACTGTTTTTT CSVGGRANEKLFF TRBV29-1 . TRBJ1-4 . 13
TGTGCCAGCAGCATACAGGGACCTAATGAAAAACTGTTTTTT CASSIQGPNEKLFF TRBV2 . TRBJ1-4 few 14
TGTGCCAGCAGCTTAGCGAACACTGAAGCTTTCTTT CASSLANTEAFF TRBV5-5 . TRBJ1-1 few 12
TGTGCCAGCAGCTTAGCGGACGAGCAGTACTTC CASSLADEQYF TRBV7-9 . TRBJ2-7 . 11
TGCGCCAGCAGTGAAGCTAGCGAGGGGGTCAAGTTCTTC CASSEASEGVKFF TRBV10-2 . TRBJ2-1 . 13
TGTGCCAGCAGTGTCACAGGGGGGACCGACGAGCAGTACTTC CASSVTGGTDEQYF TRBV2 TRBD1 TRBJ2-7 once 14
TGTGCCAGCAGTTACTCACAGGAAGGTGGGACCCAGTACTTC CASSYSQEGGTQYF TRBV6-5 . TRBJ2-5 . 14
TGTGCCTGGAGCATGGACAGGCTCTATGGCTACACCTTC CAWSMDRLYGYTF TRBV30 TRBD1 TRBJ1-2 few 13
TGTGCCAGCAGTTCCCCCGGGACCCAAAGGCTTGGCTACACCTTC CASSSPGTQRLGYTF TRBV28 . TRBJ1-2 few 15
TGCAGCGTCCAGGGTTCTTATGGCTACACCTTC CSVQGSYGYTF TRBV29-1 . TRBJ1-2 . 11